This TCR beta chain is from a study of blood T cells in healthy people across ages. Findings and caveats of the study: Estimated diversity across one million T cells was deemed an underestimate.

Using a J-beta primer mix together with a sample-barcoded 5' primer, a second PCR was run for roughly 7 to 12 cycles. One entry per CDR3 protein, called by TCRdb with MiXCR from the 5' RACE reads. The sample holds roughly 800,000 distinct CDR3 sequences, about 62% seen once. The CDR3 length is 13 residues. CDR1 ENHRY and CDR2 SYGVKD come from the germline V gene. V lost 9 bases, J lost 6 bases, and 7 bases stayed unmatched. In regard to this clonotype: No antigen is known for it.

Sequenced input: blood. The rearrangement uses TRBV10-3 and TRBJ2-7; 11 bases are shared with TRBD2. This TCR was sampled from a man aged 25-45 years in good health. The chain's CDR3 is CAILAGGTSEQYF. The CDR3 coding sequence is TGTGCCATTTTAGCGGGGGGGACCTCCGAGCAGTACTTC.